Reported below is one TCR beta chain. The data belong to a study of blood T cell repertoires in COVID-19. Study-wide context: In each case, the material was cDNA or gDNA derived from T cells, B-cell-depleted T cells, or PBMCs.

Measured with immunoSEQ multiplex PCR; TCRdb has only the in-frame clones, and not every one. The sample consists of hundreds of thousands of clones, about 79% of them appearing once. The CDR3 contains 15 residues. CDR1 SGHAT and CDR2 FQNNGV come from the germline V gene. After removal of 5 bases from V and 1 base from J, the junction contained 4 bases not matched to a gene. This receptor was identified in an elderly woman with acute or convalescent COVID-19. The gene calls are TRBV11-2 and TRBJ2-7; 11 bases agree with TRBD1. The sequencing input was peripheral blood. The chain's CDR3 is CASSRRDRGSYEQYF. As DNA, the CDR3 is TGTGCCAGCAGCCGCCGGGACAGGGGGTCCTACGAGCAGTACTTC.